This T cell receptor beta chain was obtained from a study of shared clonotypes between healthy human individuals. Regarding the study as a whole: Few donors limited the genetic and exposure-history diversity represented. Shared across a few donors were around 5% of the naive CD4 clonotypes.

This CDR3 comprises 14 residues. Per the germline V gene, CDR1 is SQVTM and CDR2 is ANQGSEA. The germline V and J ends were trimmed by 4 bases and 4 bases, with 14 bases remaining between them. Comments on this clone: Its antigen is unidentified.

It was across several immunoSEQ plates that each subset's genomic DNA was evenly split. Using immunoSEQ multiplex PCR, the repertoire was profiled, and TCRdb retains in-frame clones only, with some absent. The sample lists about 1.5 million clones, approximately 98% occurring once. The study drew all its donors from Caucasian adults living in Nashville, Tennessee. The source is a young man in good health. Input material: naive CD4+ T cells sorted from blood. Subset denoted: CD45RA+ positively selected. The rearrangement uses TRBV29-1 and TRBJ1-3, with D tentatively TRBD1 (5 bases). CDR3 in amino acids: CSVAARDGGNTIYF. The CDR3 DNA reads as TGCAGCGTTGCCGCGCGGGACGGAGGAAACACCATATATTTT.